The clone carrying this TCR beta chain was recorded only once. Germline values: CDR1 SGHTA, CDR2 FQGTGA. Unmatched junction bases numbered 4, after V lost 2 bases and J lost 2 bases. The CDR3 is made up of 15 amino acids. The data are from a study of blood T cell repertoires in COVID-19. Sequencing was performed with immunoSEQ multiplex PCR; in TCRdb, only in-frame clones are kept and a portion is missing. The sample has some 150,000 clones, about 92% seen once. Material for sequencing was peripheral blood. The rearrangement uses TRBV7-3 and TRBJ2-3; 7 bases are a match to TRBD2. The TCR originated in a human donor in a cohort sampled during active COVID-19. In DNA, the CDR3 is TGTGCCAGCAGCTTACTCCTAGCGGCCACAGATACGCAGTATTTT. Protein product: CASSLLLAATDTQYF.